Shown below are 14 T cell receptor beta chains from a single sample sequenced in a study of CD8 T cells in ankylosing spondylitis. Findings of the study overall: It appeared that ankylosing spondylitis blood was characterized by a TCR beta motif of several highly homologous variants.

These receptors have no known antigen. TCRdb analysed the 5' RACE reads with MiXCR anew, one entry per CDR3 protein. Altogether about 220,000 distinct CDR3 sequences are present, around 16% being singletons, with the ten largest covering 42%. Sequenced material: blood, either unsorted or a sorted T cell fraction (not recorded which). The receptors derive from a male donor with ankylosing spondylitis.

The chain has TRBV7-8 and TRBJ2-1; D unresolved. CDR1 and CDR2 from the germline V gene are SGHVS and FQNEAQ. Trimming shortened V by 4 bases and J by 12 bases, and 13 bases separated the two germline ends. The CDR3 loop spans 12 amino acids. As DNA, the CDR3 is TGTGCCAGCAGCTCCCCTTTAGATGCGCAGTTCTTC. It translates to CASSSPLDAQFF.

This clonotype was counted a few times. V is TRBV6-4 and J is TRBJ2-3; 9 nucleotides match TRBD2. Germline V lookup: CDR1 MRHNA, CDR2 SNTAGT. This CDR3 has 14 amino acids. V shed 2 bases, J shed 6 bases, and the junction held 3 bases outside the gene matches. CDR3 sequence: CASSDGGGADTQYF. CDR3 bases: TGTGCCAGCAGTGACGGCGGGGGGGCCGATACGCAGTATTTT.

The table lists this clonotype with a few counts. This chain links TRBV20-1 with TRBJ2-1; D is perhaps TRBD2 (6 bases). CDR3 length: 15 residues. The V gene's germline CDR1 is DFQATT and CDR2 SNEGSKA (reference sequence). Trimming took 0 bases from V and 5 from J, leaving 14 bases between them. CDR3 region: CSARDGSGDHNEQFF. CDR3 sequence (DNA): TGCAGTGCTAGAGATGGTTCGGGGGACCACAATGAGCAGTTCTTC.

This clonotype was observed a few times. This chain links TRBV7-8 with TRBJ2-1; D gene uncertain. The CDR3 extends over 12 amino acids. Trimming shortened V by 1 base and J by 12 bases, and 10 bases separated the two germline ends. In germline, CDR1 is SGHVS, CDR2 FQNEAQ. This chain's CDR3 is CASSLDSGGQFF. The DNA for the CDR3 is TGTGCCAGCAGCTTAGACTCCGGCGGGCAGTTCTTC.

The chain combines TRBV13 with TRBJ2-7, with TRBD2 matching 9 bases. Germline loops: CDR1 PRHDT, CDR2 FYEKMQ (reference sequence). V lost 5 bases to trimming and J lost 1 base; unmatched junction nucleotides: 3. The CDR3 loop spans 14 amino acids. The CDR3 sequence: CASSDSGSSYEQYF. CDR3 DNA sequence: TGTGCCAGCAGCGATAGCGGGAGTTCCTACGAGCAGTACTTC. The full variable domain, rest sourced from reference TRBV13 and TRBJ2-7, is AAGVIQSPRHLIKEKRETATLKCYPIPRHDTVYWYQQGPGQDPQFLISFYEKMQSDKGSIPDRFSAQQFSDYHSELNMSSLELGDSALYFCASSDSGSSYEQYFGPGTRLTVT.

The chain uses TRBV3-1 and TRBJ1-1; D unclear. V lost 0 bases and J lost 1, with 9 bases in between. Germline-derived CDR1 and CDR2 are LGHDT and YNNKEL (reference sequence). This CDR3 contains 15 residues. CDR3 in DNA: TGTGCCAGCAGCCAAGAGCCGGGCGGGAACACTGAAGCTTTCTTT. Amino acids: CASSQEPGGNTEAFF.

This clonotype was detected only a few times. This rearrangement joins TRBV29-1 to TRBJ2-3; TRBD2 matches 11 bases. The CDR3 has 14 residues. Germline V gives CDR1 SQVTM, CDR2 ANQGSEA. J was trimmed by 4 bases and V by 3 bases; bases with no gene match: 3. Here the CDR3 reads CSVDPGLAADTQYF. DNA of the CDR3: TGCAGCGTTGACCCGGGACTAGCGGCAGATACGCAGTATTTT.

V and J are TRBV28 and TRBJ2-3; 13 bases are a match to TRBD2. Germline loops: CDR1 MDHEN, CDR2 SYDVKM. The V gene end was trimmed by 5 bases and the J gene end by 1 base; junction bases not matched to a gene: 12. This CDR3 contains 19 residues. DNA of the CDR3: TGTGCCAGCAGTCCTTTGGGACTAGCGGGACGGTGGCGCACAGATACGCAGTATTTT. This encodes CASSPLGLAGRWRTDTQYF.

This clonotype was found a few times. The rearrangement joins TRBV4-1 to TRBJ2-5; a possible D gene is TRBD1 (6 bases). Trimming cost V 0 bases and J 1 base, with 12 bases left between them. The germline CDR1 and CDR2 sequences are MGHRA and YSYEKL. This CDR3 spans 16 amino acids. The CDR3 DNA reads TGCGCCAGCAGCCAAGAAGCTACAGGGCTCCAAGAGACCCAGTACTTC. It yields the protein CASSQEATGLQETQYF.

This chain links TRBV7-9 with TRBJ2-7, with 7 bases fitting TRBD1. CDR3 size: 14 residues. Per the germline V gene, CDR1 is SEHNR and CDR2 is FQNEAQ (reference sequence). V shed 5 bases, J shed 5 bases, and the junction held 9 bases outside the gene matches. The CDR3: CASSPWDSLHEQYF. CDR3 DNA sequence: TGTGCCAGCAGCCCATGGGACAGTTTACACGAGCAGTACTTC.

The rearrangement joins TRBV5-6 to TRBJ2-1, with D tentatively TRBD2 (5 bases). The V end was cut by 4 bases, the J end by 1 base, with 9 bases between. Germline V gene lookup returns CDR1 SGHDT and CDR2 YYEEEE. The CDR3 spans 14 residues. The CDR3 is CASSPWTSYNEQFF. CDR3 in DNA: TGTGCCAGCAGCCCCTGGACTTCCTACAATGAGCAGTTCTTC. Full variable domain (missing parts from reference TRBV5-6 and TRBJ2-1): DAGVTQSPTHLIKTRGQQVTLRCSPKSGHDTVSWYQQALGQGPQFIFQYYEEEERQRGNFPDRFSGHQFPNYSSELNVNALLLGDSALYLCASSPWTSYNEQFFGPGTRLTVL.

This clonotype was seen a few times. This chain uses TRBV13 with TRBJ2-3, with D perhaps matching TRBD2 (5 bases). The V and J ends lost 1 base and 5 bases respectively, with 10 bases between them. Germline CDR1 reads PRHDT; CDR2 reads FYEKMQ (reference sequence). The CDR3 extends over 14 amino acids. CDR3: CASSLVPRVDTQYF. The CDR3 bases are TGTGCCAGCAGCTTAGTGCCGCGGGTAGATACGCAGTATTTT.

The CDR3 protein is CASRSISYEQYF. The CDR3 nucleotides are TGTGCCAGCAGGTCTATCTCTTACGAGCAGTACTTC. The chain is built from TRBV28 and TRBJ2-7; D gene ambiguous. The CDR3 extends over 12 amino acids. Germline CDR1 MDHEN, CDR2 SYDVKM. The V end lost 6 bases, the J end lost 4 bases, and 10 bases lay between the germline ends.

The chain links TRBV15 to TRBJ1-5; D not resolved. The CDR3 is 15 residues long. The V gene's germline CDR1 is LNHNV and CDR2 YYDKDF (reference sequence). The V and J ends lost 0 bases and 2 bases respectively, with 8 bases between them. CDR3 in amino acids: CATSRDLGRNQPQHF. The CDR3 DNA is TGTGCCACCAGCAGAGATCTAGGGCGCAATCAGCCCCAGCATTTT.